This entry lists 12 T cell receptor beta chains sequenced from one sample in a study of cytomegalovirus exposure and HLA in healthy donors. PCR used 60 Vbeta primers and 13 Jbeta primers. Sequenced by immunoSEQ multiplex PCR; TCRdb stores in-frame clones only, minus some. The sample includes roughly 130,000 clones, 81% of them seen just once. The sample comprised PBMCs. The receptors here all came from a man between 18 and 29 years old in good health and CMV-seronegative.

This clone was counted a single time. The gene calls are TRBV11-3 and TRBJ2-5; 7 bases align to TRBD1. This CDR3 has 14 residues. V trimming: 4 bases; J trimming: 0 bases; junction bases outside the gene matches: 2. The germline V gene has CDR1 SGHNT and CDR2 YENEEA. The CDR3, as DNA: TGTGCCAGCAGCTGGGACAGATACCAAGAGACCCAGTACTTC. Its translation is CASSWDRYQETQYF.

This rearrangement joins TRBV29-1 to TRBJ2-7; D unclear. The V gene's germline CDR1 is SQVTM and CDR2 ANQGSEA. The CDR3 loop spans 11 amino acids. V was shortened by 4 bases and J by 1 base, with 5 bases between the two germline ends. Written as DNA, the CDR3 is TGCAGCGTTGCAGTTTCCTACGAGCAGTACTTC. This encodes CSVAVSYEQYF.

The gene calls are TRBV6-4 and TRBJ2-2; TRBD1 might be the D (6 bases). Germline V gene data show CDR1 as MRHNA and CDR2 as SNTAGT. Trimming removed 3 bases at V and 4 bases at J, with 12 bases between. There are 15 residues in the CDR3. The CDR3 DNA sequence: TGTGCCAGCAGTGAGAGACAGGACTCCACCGGGGAGCTGTTTTTT. Translation: CASSERQDSTGELFF.

The DNA of the CDR3 is TGTGCCAGCTCACGGCAGGCCCGAACTGAAGCTTTCTTT. Protein product: CASSRQARTEAFF. This chain uses TRBV18 with TRBJ1-1, with D unclear. V was cut by 4 bases and J by 5 bases, with 11 bases left in between. The CDR3 runs 13 residues. The germline gives CDR1 KGHSH, CDR2 LQKENI.

DNA of the CDR3: TGTGCCAGCAGCTTAGGGAGCTGGAACACTGAAGCTTTCTTT. Amino acid sequence: CASSLGSWNTEAFF. The J gene is TRBJ1-1, the V gene TRBV11-2; no firm D call. Germline V gene sequence: CDR1 SGHAT, CDR2 FQNNGV. The germline V and J ends were trimmed by 1 base and 1 base, with 7 bases remaining between them. The CDR3 loop spans 14 amino acids.

This chain joins TRBV7-2 and TRBJ1-1; tentative D call: TRBD1 (5 bases). Trimming left V 8 bases short and J 4 bases short, with 14 bases between. The CDR3 consists of 13 residues. Germline V gene data show CDR1 as SGHTA and CDR2 as FQGNSA. CDR3 region: CASPSTGGTEAFF. CDR3 DNA: TGTGCCAGCCCCTCCACGGGGGGCACTGAAGCTTTCTTT.

The genes are TRBV10-1 and TRBJ2-7; 8 bases line up with TRBD1. Trimming cost V 4 bases and J 2 bases; bases outside gene matches: 10. Germline assignment: CDR1 WNHNN and CDR2 SYGVQD (reference sequence). The CDR3 consists of 16 residues. Written as DNA, the CDR3 is TGCGCCAGCAGTGCCTACTCCGGGACAGGAACCTACGAGCAGTACTTC. This codes for CASSAYSGTGTYEQYF.

The chain joins TRBV19 to TRBJ2-7, with D perhaps matching TRBD1 (5 bases). CDR3 length: 15 residues. Germline V gene data show CDR1 as LNHDA and CDR2 as SQIVND (reference sequence). Trimming took 1 base from V and 3 from J, leaving 13 bases between them. The CDR3 sequence is CASSIAPGLNYEQYF. Written as DNA, the CDR3 is TGTGCCAGTAGTATAGCCCCAGGGCTAAACTACGAGCAGTACTTC. Drawing the rest from reference TRBV19 and TRBJ2-7, the complete variable domain is DGGITQSPKYLFRKEGQNVTLSCEQNLNHDAMYWYRQDPGQGLRLIYYSQIVNDFQKGDIAEGYSVSREKKESFPLTVTSAQKNPTAFYLCASSIAPGLNYEQYFGPGTRLTVT.

The chain couples TRBV5-6 to TRBJ2-7, with 7 nucleotides matching TRBD2. The CDR3 is made up of 14 amino acids. Trimming cost V 3 bases and J 6 bases; bases outside gene matches: 9. Per the germline V gene, CDR1 is SGHDT and CDR2 is YYEEEE. CDR3 in DNA: TGTGCCAGCAGCTCCCGACACCCGGGAGGCGAGCAGTACTTC. The encoded protein is CASSSRHPGGEQYF.

This CDR3 reads CASSGQGREQYF. CDR3 in DNA: TGTGCCAGCAGCGGACAGGGGCGTGAGCAGTACTTC. The V and J genes are TRBV27 and TRBJ2-7; TRBD1 matches 9 bases. The CDR3 length is 12 residues. V shed 6 bases and J 7 bases; nucleotides not matched to a gene: 4. Germline V gene data show CDR1 as MNHEY and CDR2 as SMNVEV (reference sequence).

The CDR3 sequence is CASRLTSGSNTGELFF. CDR3 DNA sequence: TGTGCCAGCCGTCTGACTAGCGGTTCGAACACCGGGGAGCTGTTTTTT. The genes are TRBV2 and TRBJ2-2; TRBD2 aligns across 9 bases. CDR1 and CDR2 (germline): SNHLY, FYNNEI. V gave up 8 bases and J gave up 0 bases; unmatched junction bases: 7. The CDR3 spans 16 residues.

The chain combines TRBV27 with TRBJ1-5, with D possibly matching TRBD1 (5 bases). The CDR3 loop spans 15 amino acids. Germline values: CDR1 MNHEY, CDR2 SMNVEV (reference sequence). V lost 8 bases to trimming and J lost 1 base, with 15 bases between them. The CDR3 nucleotides are TGTGCCAGCGGCAGGGAGGGAGAGAGCAATCAGCCCCAGCATTTT. It yields the protein CASGREGESNQPQHF.